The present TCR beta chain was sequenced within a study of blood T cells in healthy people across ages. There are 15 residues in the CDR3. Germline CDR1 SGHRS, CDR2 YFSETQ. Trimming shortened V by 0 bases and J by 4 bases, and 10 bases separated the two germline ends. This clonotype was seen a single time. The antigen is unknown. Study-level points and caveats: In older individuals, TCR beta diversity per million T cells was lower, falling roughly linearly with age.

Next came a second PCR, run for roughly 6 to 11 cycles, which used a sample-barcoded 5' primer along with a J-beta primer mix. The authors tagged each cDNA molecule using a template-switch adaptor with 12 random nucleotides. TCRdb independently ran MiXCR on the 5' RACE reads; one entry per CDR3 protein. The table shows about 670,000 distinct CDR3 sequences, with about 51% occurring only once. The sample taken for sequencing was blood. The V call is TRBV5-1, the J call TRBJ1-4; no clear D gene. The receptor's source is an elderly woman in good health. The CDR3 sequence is CASSLVEGSNEKLFF. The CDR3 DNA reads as TGCGCCAGCAGCTTGGTGGAAGGGAGTAATGAAAAACTGTTTTTT.